The 26 T cell receptor beta chains below were found in one sample sequenced in a study of blood T cell repertoires in COVID-19. Method: immunoSEQ multiplex PCR; TCRdb's copy keeps in-frame clones and lacks some. The sample yields 100,000 to 150,000 clones, over 65% seen once. The sample consisted of peripheral blood. Receptors originate from a woman between 65 and 79 years old with acute or convalescent COVID-19.

The chain combines TRBV10-3 with TRBJ1-1; unclear D gene. V gave up 7 bases and J gave up 7 bases, with 16 bases separating them. Germline CDR1 ENHRY, CDR2 SYGVKD. CDR3 length equals 13 residues. The CDR3 spells CAIKGTTAGEAFF. CDR3 sequence (DNA): TGTGCCATCAAGGGCACAACGGCGGGTGAAGCTTTCTTT.

V gene TRBV7-9 combines with J gene TRBJ2-6; D gene uncertain. The length of the CDR3 is 18 residues. CDR1 is SEHNR and CDR2 is FQNEAQ in the germline V gene (reference sequence). V lost 5 bases and J lost 5, with 22 bases in between. CDR3 sequence: CASSRVLYQQSRANVLTF. The CDR3 DNA reads as TGTGCCAGCAGCCGGGTCCTATACCAGCAAAGTCGGGCCAACGTCCTGACTTTC.

The chain combines TRBV11-2 with TRBJ2-1; 12 bases are a match to TRBD1. The germline CDR1 and CDR2 sequences are SGHAT and FQNNGV. J lost 6 bases, V lost 6 bases, and 15 bases had no gene match. The length of the CDR3 is 18 residues. This CDR3 is CASRRPGQGAHRRNEQFF. In DNA, the CDR3 is TGTGCCAGCAGACGCCCGGGACAGGGGGCCCACCGGCGCAATGAGCAGTTCTTC. Complete variable domain (other parts from reference TRBV11-2 and TRBJ2-1): EAGVAQSPRYKIIEKRQSVAFWCNPISGHATLYWYQQILGQGPKLLIQFQNNGVVDDSQLPKDRFSAERLKGVDSTLKIQPAKLEDSAVYLCASRRPGQGAHRRNEQFFGPGTRLTVL.

This clone was seen a few times. This sequence joins TRBV19 and TRBJ1-2, with a tentative D call TRBD1 (5 bases). The CDR3 extends over 16 amino acids. The V gene's germline CDR1 is LNHDA and CDR2 SQIVND (reference sequence). Trimming stripped 4 bases from V and 2 bases from J, with 17 bases between. The chain's CDR3 is CASSKGNRLSNYGYTF. In nucleotides, the CDR3 is TGTGCCAGTAGTAAGGGGAACAGGCTTAGCAACTATGGCTACACCTTC.

The chain employs TRBV11-3 and TRBJ1-6; no clear D. Germline CDR1 SGHNT, CDR2 YENEEA. V lost 1 base, J lost 7 bases, and 11 bases lay in between. The CDR3 is 15 residues long. The CDR3 loop is CASSLAPGKNSPLHF. The CDR3 DNA sequence: TGTGCCAGCAGCTTAGCCCCGGGGAAAAATTCACCCCTCCACTTT.

The J gene is TRBJ2-1, the V gene TRBV18; 8 bases line up with TRBD2. In germline, CDR1 is KGHSH, CDR2 LQKENI. The CDR3 is 14 amino acids. J was trimmed by 8 bases and V by 4 bases; bases with no gene match: 7. DNA for the CDR3: TGTGCCAGCTCACTCGGACTAGCTGAGTATGAGCAGTTCTTC. It translates to CASSLGLAEYEQFF.

This clone was observed a few times. The V call is TRBV15, the J call TRBJ2-3, with 7 bases that match TRBD1. CDR3 length: 14 residues. The junction had 6 bases not matched to a gene; V was cut back by 7 bases and J by 2 bases. Germline lookup yields CDR1 LNHNV and CDR2 YYDKDF (reference sequence). The chain's CDR3 is CATTRDSLTDTQYF. The CDR3 bases are TGTGCCACCACCCGGGACAGCCTCACAGATACGCAGTATTTT.

This clone is a singleton in its sample. The chain combines TRBV5-4 with TRBJ2-3; TRBD2 agrees at 9 bases. The length of the CDR3 is 15 residues. With 3 bases clipped from V and 5 bases from J, the junction kept 7 bases outside the gene matches. CDR1 is SGHNT and CDR2 is YYREEE in the germline V gene (reference sequence). The CDR3 coding sequence is TGTGCCAGCAGCTCGATTAGCGGGGGAGGAGATACGCAGTATTTT. Translated: CASSSISGGGDTQYF.

The V gene is TRBV5-4, the J gene TRBJ2-3; D gene uncertain. The V end was cut by 3 bases, the J end by 3 bases, with 8 bases between. The CDR3 covers 13 residues. The V gene's germline CDR1 is SGHNT and CDR2 YYREEE (reference sequence). The chain's CDR3 is CASSSTLTDTQYF. DNA of the CDR3: TGTGCCAGCAGCTCTACCCTAACAGATACGCAGTATTTT. Combining the CDR3 with reference TRBV5-4 and TRBJ2-3 gives the whole variable domain ETGVTQSPTHLIKTRGQQVTLRCSSQSGHNTVSWYQQALGQGPQFIFQYYREEENGRGNFPPRFSGLQFPNYSSELNVNALELDDSALYLCASSSTLTDTQYFGPGTRLTVL.

This clone was seen a few times. The chain carries TRBV6-5 and TRBJ2-5; D perhaps matches TRBD2 (6 bases). The CDR3 sequence is 13 residues long. Trimming took off 6 bases at V and 5 bases at J, with 13 bases between the two ends. Germline V gives CDR1 MNHEY, CDR2 SVGAGI. This chain's CDR3 is CASSASEGETQYF. The CDR3 coding sequence is TGTGCCAGCAGCGCTTCGGAGGGGGAGACCCAGTACTTC.

The chain recombines TRBV2 with TRBJ1-2; maybe TRBD1 (6 bases). CDR3 length: 13 residues. The germline CDR1 and CDR2 sequences are SNHLY and FYNNEI. The ends were cut back, 3 bases at V and 8 bases at J, with 13 bases in the middle. The CDR3 reads CASSDRRGGGYTF. The CDR3 DNA sequence: TGTGCCAGCAGTGATCGCAGGGGTGGCGGCTACACCTTC.

This chain connects TRBV7-6 to TRBJ2-7, with TRBD1 as a possible D gene (6 bases). The CDR3 spans 14 residues. Trimming shortened V by 1 base and J by 1 base, and 8 bases separated the two germline ends. CDR1 and CDR2 (germline): SGHVS, FNYEAQ. The CDR3 coding sequence is TGTGCCAGCAGCTTAGACAGGGCTTCCTACGAGCAGTACTTC. It translates to CASSLDRASYEQYF.

CDR3 amino acids: CASSQDPWTGPNYGYTF. The CDR3, as DNA: TGCGCCAGCAGCCAAGATCCCTGGACAGGACCGAACTATGGCTACACCTTC. The chain is built from TRBV4-1 and TRBJ1-2; 7 bases match TRBD1. The trim removed 0 bases at V and 2 bases at J, leaving 9 bases unmatched. CDR3 length: 17 amino acids. Germline-derived CDR1 and CDR2 are MGHRA and YSYEKL.

The chain has TRBV6-1 and TRBJ2-1; 7 bases align to TRBD1. With V trimmed by 3 bases and J by 5 bases, 7 bases remained unmatched. Germline V gives CDR1 MNHNS, CDR2 SASEGT. The CDR3 totals 15 residues. The CDR3 spells CASSEAGTANNEQFF. In nucleotides, the CDR3 is TGTGCCAGCAGTGAGGCCGGGACAGCAAACAATGAGCAGTTCTTC.

This sequence joins TRBV5-1 and TRBJ2-1; 8 bases match TRBD1. This CDR3 region has 19 residues. CDR1 and CDR2 (germline): SGHRS, YFSETQ. J lost 2 bases, V lost 0 bases, and 13 bases had no gene match. The CDR3 nucleotides are TGCGCCAGCAGCTTGGCAATAACGGACAGGGTGGCCCCCTACAATGAGCAGTTCTTC. It yields the protein CASSLAITDRVAPYNEQFF. Looking up the rest from reference TRBV5-1 and TRBJ2-1 gives the full variable domain: KAGVTQTPRYLIKTRGQQVTLSCSPISGHRSVSWYQQTPGQGLQFLFEYFSETQRNKGNFPGRFSGRQFSNSRSEMNVSTLELGDSALYLCASSLAITDRVAPYNEQFFGPGTRLTVL.

The V gene is TRBV25-1, the J gene TRBJ1-2; no clear D gene. The V and J ends lost 5 bases and 4 bases respectively, with 11 bases between them. Looked up from germline, CDR1 is MGHDK and CDR2 is SYGVNS. The CDR3 consists of 13 residues. CDR3 sequence: CASSTTVRYGYTF. In DNA form, the CDR3 reads TGTGCCAGCAGTACAACAGTTCGCTATGGCTACACCTTC.

This sequence joins TRBV7-2 and TRBJ1-2, with D perhaps TRBD1 (6 bases). Germline CDR1 and CDR2: SGHTA and FQGNSA. The CDR3 runs 17 residues. V was shortened by 2 bases and J by 7 bases, with 23 bases between the two germline ends. The CDR3 coding sequence is TGTGCCAGCAGCTTAAACATACAGGGTGGCTGGGGTAGTGGCTACACCTTC. Amino acids: CASSLNIQGGWGSGYTF.

The chain carries TRBV7-9 and TRBJ1-3, with D possibly being TRBD1 (5 bases). Per the germline V gene, CDR1 is SEHNR and CDR2 is FQNEAQ (reference sequence). V lost 3 bases and J lost 4, with 16 bases in between. This CDR3 contains 16 residues. Here the CDR3 reads CASSFALRQSGNTIYF. DNA for the CDR3: TGTGCCAGCAGCTTCGCCTTACGACAGTCGGGAAACACCATATATTTT.

In the case of this clone: At one end, the junction sequence differs from germline, possibly due to a read error. This chain links TRBV19 with TRBJ1-5; possibly TRBD1 for D (6 bases). CDR3 length: 15 residues. In germline, CDR1 is LNHDA, CDR2 SQIVND (reference sequence). In nucleotides, the CDR3 is TGTGCCAGTAGTCCAGAGGGGGGGCCGCGGCTTGATCGGTCTTTT. Amino acids: CASSPEGGPRLDRSF. Complete variable domain (other parts from reference TRBV19 and TRBJ1-5): DGGITQSPKYLFRKEGQNVTLSCEQNLNHDAMYWYRQDPGQGLRLIYYSQIVNDFQKGDIAEGYSVSREKKESFPLTVTSAQKNPTAFYLCASSPEGGPRLDRSFGDGTRLSIL.

This chain joins TRBV7-2 and TRBJ2-3; D call uncertain. The V end lost 7 bases, the J end lost 6 bases, and 11 bases lay between the germline ends. Germline V gene data show CDR1 as SGHTA and CDR2 as FQGNSA. CDR3 length equals 12 residues. CDR3 in DNA: TGTGCCAGCACCACACCCTTGGATACGCAGTATTTT. This sequence encodes CASTTPLDTQYF.

The chain links TRBV12-3 or TRBV12-4 to TRBJ1-1; 7 positions agree with TRBD1. This CDR3 is 13 amino acids long. Trimming removed 5 bases from V and 8 bases from J; junction bases left unmatched: 8. CDR3 nucleotide sequence: TGTGCCAGCAGTCCGGGGACAGCACAAGAAGCTTTCTTT. Its protein product is CASSPGTAQEAFF.

V gene TRBV5-6 combines with J gene TRBJ2-3; 10 bases line up with TRBD2. The trim removed 6 bases at V and 4 bases at J, leaving 11 bases unmatched. Germline V CDR1 and CDR2: SGHDT, YYEEEE. The CDR3 length is 16 residues. CDR3 bases: TGTGCCAGCAACCAGCTAGCGGGGGCGGCGGCAGATACGCAGTATTTT. This sequence encodes CASNQLAGAAADTQYF.

V is TRBV5-5 and J is TRBJ1-4; a possible D gene is TRBD1 (6 bases). Germline-derived CDR1 and CDR2 are SGHKS and YYEKEE (reference sequence). This CDR3 has 15 amino acids. V lost 4 bases and J 7 bases, leaving 17 bases between the germline ends. CDR3 protein: CASSAWGGRGEKLFF. The DNA of the CDR3 is TGTGCCAGCAGCGCCTGGGGGGGGCGAGGTGAAAAACTGTTTTTT.

This chain links TRBV27 with TRBJ2-3, with 7 bases lining up with TRBD2. Per the germline V gene, CDR1 is MNHEY and CDR2 is SMNVEV (reference sequence). Trimming at V came to 11 bases and at J to 2 bases, leaving 7 bases not matched to a gene. CDR3 length equals 13 residues. The CDR3 spells CASSGDYTDTQYF. CDR3 DNA sequence: TGTGCCTCCTCGGGGGACTACACAGATACGCAGTATTTT.

This clone was counted only a few times. This chain joins TRBV7-2 and TRBJ1-1; TRBD1 is a possible D gene (5 bases). V lost 3 bases and J lost 1, with 12 bases in between. Germline CDR1 and CDR2: SGHTA and FQGNSA. This CDR3 is built from 15 residues. CDR3 sequence: CASSFQGVGNTEAFF. For the CDR3, the DNA is TGTGCCAGCAGCTTTCAGGGCGTAGGGAACACTGAAGCTTTCTTT. Based on the CDR3 plus reference TRBV7-2 and TRBJ1-1, the full variable domain is GAGVSQSPSNKVTEKGKDVELRCDPISGHTALYWYRQSLGQGLEFLIYFQGNSAPDKSGLPSDRFSAERTGGSVSTLTIQRTQQEDSAVYLCASSFQGVGNTEAFFGQGTRLTVV.

V gene TRBV7-2 combines with J gene TRBJ1-2, with 9 bases identical to TRBD1. V lost 5 bases, J lost 5 bases, and 9 bases stayed unmatched. This CDR3 contains 15 residues. The germline CDR1 and CDR2 sequences are SGHTA and FQGNSA. The CDR3 sequence is CASSPARTGVYGYTF. The CDR3 bases are TGTGCCAGCAGCCCAGCTAGGACAGGGGTTTATGGCTACACCTTC.